This T cell receptor beta chain was documented in a study of control samples from healthy donors and cancer patients. Clones were sequenced by immunoSEQ multiplex PCR, and TCRdb holds only the in-frame ones, with some missing. Here the sample spans approximately 40,000 clones, around 83% being singletons. In germline, CDR1 is LGHNA, CDR2 YNFKEQ. The CDR3 is 15 amino acids. V lost 0 bases and J lost 1, with 6 bases in between. The J gene is TRBJ1-4, the V gene TRBV4-2; D is possibly TRBD1 (6 bases). This TCR derives from a woman in her fifties or sixties with lung cancer. The specimen sequenced was PBMCs. The CDR3 region has the DNA TGTGCCAGCAGCCAAGAACAGGGAACTAATGAAAAACTGTTTTTT. Protein sequence: CASSQEQGTNEKLFF.